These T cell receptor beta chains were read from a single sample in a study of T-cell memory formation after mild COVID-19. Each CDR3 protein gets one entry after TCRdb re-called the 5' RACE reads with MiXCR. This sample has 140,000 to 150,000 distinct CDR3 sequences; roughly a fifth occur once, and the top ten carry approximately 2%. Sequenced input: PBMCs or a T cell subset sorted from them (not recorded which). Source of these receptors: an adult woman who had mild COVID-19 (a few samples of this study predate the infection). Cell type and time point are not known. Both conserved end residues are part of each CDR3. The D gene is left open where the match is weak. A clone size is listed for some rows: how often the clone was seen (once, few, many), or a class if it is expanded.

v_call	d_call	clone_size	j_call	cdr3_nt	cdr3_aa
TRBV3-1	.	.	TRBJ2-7	TGTGCCAGCAGCCAATTTCAAACCCCCTACGAGCAGTACTTC	CASSQFQTPYEQYF
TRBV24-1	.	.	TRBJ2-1	TGTGCCACCAGCGATTTGTCGGCGGGGAGCTCCTACAATGAGCAGTTCTTC	CATSDLSAGSSYNEQFF
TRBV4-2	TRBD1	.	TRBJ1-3	TGTGCCAGCAGCCAGGATAGGGACAGCTCTGGAAACACCATATATTTT	CASSQDRDSSGNTIYF
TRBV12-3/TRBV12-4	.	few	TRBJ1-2	TGTGCCAGCAGTTTCGCGGGGTATGGCTACACCTTC	CASSFAGYGYTF
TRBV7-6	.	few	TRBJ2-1	TGTGCCAGCAGCCCTGGGTATGAGCAGTTCTTC	CASSPGYEQFF
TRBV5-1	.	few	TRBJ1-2	TGCGCCAGCAGCTTCGGACAGTGGGGGAACTATGGCTACACCTTC	CASSFGQWGNYGYTF
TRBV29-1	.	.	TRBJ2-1	TGCAGCTCCCTTCCGGGCCTGAGTTACAATGAGCAGTTCTTC	CSSLPGLSYNEQFF
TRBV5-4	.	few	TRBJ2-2	TGTGCCAGCAGCGAGGACACGAGGAACCTGAACACCGGGGAGCTGTTTTTT	CASSEDTRNLNTGELFF
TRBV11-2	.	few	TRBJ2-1	TGTGCCAGCAGCTTCGAGACTAGTGTCCTCTATGAGCAGTTCTTC	CASSFETSVLYEQFF
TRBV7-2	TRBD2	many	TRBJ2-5	TGTGCCAGCAGCCTCGGGACTAAAGAGACCCAGTACTTC	CASSLGTKETQYF
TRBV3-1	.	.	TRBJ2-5	TGTGCCAGCAACCCCCGTGCGTTAGGGAAAGAGACCCAGTACTTC	CASNPRALGKETQYF
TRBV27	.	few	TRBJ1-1	TGTGCCAGCAGTTTATCAGGGACTCTAGTCCCACCTGAAGCTTTCTTT	CASSLSGTLVPPEAFF
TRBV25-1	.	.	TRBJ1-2	TGTGCCAGCAGTGGCCCCGGGCAGGGAGGAGGCTACACCTTC	CASSGPGQGGGYTF
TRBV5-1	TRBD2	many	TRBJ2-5	TGCGCCAGCAGACCTAGCGGGAGGAGAGAGACCCAGTACTTC	CASRPSGRRETQYF
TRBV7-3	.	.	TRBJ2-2	TGTGCCAGCAGCTTAACTTCGGCACAGAACACCGGGGAGCTGTTTTTT	CASSLTSAQNTGELFF
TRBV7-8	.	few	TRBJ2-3	TGTGCCAGCAGCTTAGACCGGGTATCAAGGACAGATACGCAGTATTTT	CASSLDRVSRTDTQYF
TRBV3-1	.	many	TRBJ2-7	TGTGCCAGCACCCAAACTGGGAGGAGCTCCTACGAGCAGTACTTC	CASTQTGRSSYEQYF
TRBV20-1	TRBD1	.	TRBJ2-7	TGCAGTGCTAGATCCCCGGGACAGGGGGGATATACCTACGAGCAGTACTTC	CSARSPGQGGYTYEQYF
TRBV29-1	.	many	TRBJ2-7	TGCAGCGTTGCTGTAGCGAACTACGAGCAGTACTTC	CSVAVANYEQYF
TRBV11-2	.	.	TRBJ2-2	TGTGCCAGCTCGCGGCTCCGGGGGGCCTTTAACACCGGGGAGCTGTTTTTT	CASSRLRGAFNTGELFF
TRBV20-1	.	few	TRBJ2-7	TGCAGTGCTAGTAAGGACAGCCCCTACGAGCAGTACTTC	CSASKDSPYEQYF
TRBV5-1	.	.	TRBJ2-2	TGCGCCAGCAGCTTCGAGTTGACAGAATACACCGGGGAGCTGTTTTTT	CASSFELTEYTGELFF
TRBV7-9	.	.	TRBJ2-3	TGTGCCAGCAGCGTAATCGGGGATACGCAGTATTTT	CASSVIGDTQYF
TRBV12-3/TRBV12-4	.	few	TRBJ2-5	TGTGCCAGCAGTTCTCAGGGGAAAGAGACCCAGTACTTC	CASSSQGKETQYF
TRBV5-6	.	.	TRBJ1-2	TGTGCCAGCAGCTTTTATACAGCTAACTATGGCTACACCTTC	CASSFYTANYGYTF
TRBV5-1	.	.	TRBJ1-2	TGCGCCAGCACCCGACCCGGGAGGCAGCATGGCTACACCTTC	CASTRPGRQHGYTF
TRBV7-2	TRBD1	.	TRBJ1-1	TGTGCCAGCAGCGAGGGACAGGGTGAGGGTGAAGCTTTCTTT	CASSEGQGEGEAFF
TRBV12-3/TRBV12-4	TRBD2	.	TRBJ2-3	TGTGCCAGCAGATCGGGGGGGAGCACAGATACGCAGTATTTT	CASRSGGSTDTQYF
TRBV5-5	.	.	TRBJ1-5	TGTGCCAGCAGTCCCCACAACAGCAATCAGCCCCAGCATTTT	CASSPHNSNQPQHF
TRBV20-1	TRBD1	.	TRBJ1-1	TGCAGTGCTAGAGATTCCGGGACAGTGAACACTGAAGCTTTCTTT	CSARDSGTVNTEAFF
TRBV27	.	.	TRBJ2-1	TGTGCCAGCAGCGAGGCAGGGGGGGACTCCTACAATGAGCAGTTCTTC	CASSEAGGDSYNEQFF
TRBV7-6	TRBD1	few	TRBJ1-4	TGTGCCAGCACACCTATCCGGGACAGGGGGCGCAGAGTTGAAAAACTGTTTTTT	CASTPIRDRGRRVEKLFF
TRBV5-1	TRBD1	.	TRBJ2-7	TGCGCCAGCAGCTCGAGGGGGCATTCCTACGAGCAGTACTTC	CASSSRGHSYEQYF
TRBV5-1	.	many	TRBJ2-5	TGCGCCAGCAGCGAGAGGACAGACCAAGAGACCCAGTACTTC	CASSERTDQETQYF
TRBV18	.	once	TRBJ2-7	TGTGCCAGCTCACCACCGGGTTCAGGCTACGAGCAGTACTTC	CASSPPGSGYEQYF
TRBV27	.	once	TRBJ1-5	TGTGCCAGCAGTCCTAGGACTGTTGATCAGCCCCAGCATTTT	CASSPRTVDQPQHF
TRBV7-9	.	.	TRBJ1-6	TGTGCCAGCAGTCAATGGAGCTCCTATAATTCACCCCTCCACTTT	CASSQWSSYNSPLHF
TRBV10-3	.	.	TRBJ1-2	TGTGCCATCAGTGGGACAAAGGATGGCTACACCTTC	CAISGTKDGYTF
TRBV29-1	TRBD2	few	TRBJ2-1	TGCAGCGTGGGGATGCCGGGACTAGCGCGACACAATGAGCAGTTCTTC	CSVGMPGLARHNEQFF
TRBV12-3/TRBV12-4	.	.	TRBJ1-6	TGTGCCAGCAGGCCGGGACAAGGGCCGACACCCCTCCACTTT	CASRPGQGPTPLHF
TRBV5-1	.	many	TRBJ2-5	TGCGCCAGCAGCTTGGGACTGACCCAAGAGACCCAGTACTTC	CASSLGLTQETQYF
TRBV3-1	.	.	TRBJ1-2	TGTGCCAGCAGCCAAGCAACAGTCTATGGCTACACCTTC	CASSQATVYGYTF
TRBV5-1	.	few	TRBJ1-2	TGCGCCAGCAGCGTGACACAGGGCTATGGCTACACCTTC	CASSVTQGYGYTF
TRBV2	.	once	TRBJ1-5	TGTGCCAGCAGTGATAATGGGGGTACGCCCCAGCATTTT	CASSDNGGTPQHF
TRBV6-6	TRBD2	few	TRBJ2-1	TGTGCCAGCAGTCCCTCCGGGACTAGCGGATACAATGAGCAGTTCTTC	CASSPSGTSGYNEQFF
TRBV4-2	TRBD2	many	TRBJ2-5	TGTGCCAGCAGCCGCGGCGGGGGTCTGTACCAAGAGACCCAGTACTTC	CASSRGGGLYQETQYF
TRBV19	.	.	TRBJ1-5	TGTGCCGCCCGGGGGGGGGCGGATCAGCCCCAGCATTTT	CAARGGADQPQHF
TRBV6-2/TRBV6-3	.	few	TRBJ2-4	TGTGCCAGCAGTAACCTGGACCGTGTAGCCAAAAACATTCAGTACTTC	CASSNLDRVAKNIQYF
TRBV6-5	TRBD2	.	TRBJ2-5	TGTGCCAGCAGTCCTGGGCGGGGGGTGGCTCAAGAGACCCAGTACTTC	CASSPGRGVAQETQYF
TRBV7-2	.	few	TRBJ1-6	TGTGCCAGCAGCTTAGTGGGGGCGCAAAATTCACCCCTCCACTTT	CASSLVGAQNSPLHF
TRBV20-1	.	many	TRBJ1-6	TGCAGTGCTACAGGGGTAGAGTTGCGTTCACCCCTCCACTTT	CSATGVELRSPLHF
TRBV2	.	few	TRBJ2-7	TGTGCCAGCTCTTTTCTGAACGGGGAGCAGTACTTC	CASSFLNGEQYF
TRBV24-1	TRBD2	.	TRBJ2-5	TGTGCCACCAGTGATTTCCCCGGGACTAGCGGACGGACCCAGTACTTC	CATSDFPGTSGRTQYF
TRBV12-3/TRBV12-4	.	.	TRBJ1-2	TGTGCCAGCAGTTTTTGGGGGGACGGTGGCTACACCTTC	CASSFWGDGGYTF